One and the same sample provided the 18 T cell receptor beta chains below, sequenced in a study of neoadjuvant anti-PD-1 for oral cavity cancer. TCRdb keeps only in-frame clones here, not all; method: immunoSEQ multiplex PCR. The sample carries approximately 16,000 clones, roughly 41% recorded once. Documented time point: after neoadjuvant nivolumab, at surgical resection. This specimen consisted of tumor tissue, obtained after nivolumab (anti-PD-1) treatment. The receptors were gathered from a person aged 40 to 85 with oral cavity squamous cell carcinoma.

The rearrangement uses TRBV18 and TRBJ1-6; D possibly corresponds to TRBD1 (5 bases). The V gene lost 6 bases and the J gene lost 3 bases, with 12 bases spanning the gap. Germline lookup yields CDR1 KGHSH and CDR2 LQKENI. This CDR3 is built from 15 residues. This chain's CDR3 is CASSPGQSYNSPLHF. The CDR3, as DNA: TGTGCCAGCTCCCCCGGACAAAGCTATAATTCACCCCTCCACTTT.

The chain combines TRBV7-3 with TRBJ2-3; unclear D gene. From germline, CDR1 is SGHTA and CDR2 FQGTGA. Trimming removed 5 bases from V and 2 bases from J, with 11 bases in between. This CDR3 region has 14 residues. CDR3 DNA sequence: TGTGCCAGCAGCCTGGGTTTACCCACAGATACGCAGTATTTT. Translation: CASSLGLPTDTQYF.

This clone was detected only a few times. V is TRBV7-7 and J is TRBJ1-3, with a tentative D call TRBD1 (5 bases). V lost 1 base and J lost 7, with 11 bases in between. This CDR3 has 14 residues. CDR1 and CDR2 from the germline V gene are SSHAT and FNYEAQ (reference sequence). CDR3 residues: CASSLDSGSNTIYF. The CDR3 nucleotides read TGTGCCAGCAGCTTAGACTCAGGGAGCAACACCATATATTTT.

The rearrangement links TRBV30 to TRBJ1-2; a weak D match, TRBD1 (5 bases). The germline V gene encodes CDR1 GTSNPN and CDR2 SVGIG (reference sequence). This CDR3 is 13 amino acids long. The V and J ends lost 1 base and 3 bases respectively, with 9 bases between them. The CDR3 loop reads CAWSALGDYGYTF. In DNA form, the CDR3 reads TGTGCCTGGAGTGCCCTAGGGGACTATGGCTACACCTTC.

The CDR3 sequence: CASSSGTQNQPQHF. DNA of the CDR3: TGTGCCAGCAGCTCCGGGACCCAAAATCAGCCCCAGCATTTT. The chain has TRBV5-8 and TRBJ1-5; D is perhaps TRBD1 (5 bases). The germline V gene encodes CDR1 SGHTS and CDR2 YDEGEE. This CDR3 spans 14 amino acids. With 3 bases removed from V and 4 bases from J, the gap between germline ends came to 11 bases.

The chain uses TRBV7-3 and TRBJ2-5; tentatively, D is TRBD1 or TRBD2 (5 bases each). Trimming took off 3 bases at V and 5 bases at J, with 10 bases between the two ends. Germline loops: CDR1 SGHTA, CDR2 FQGTGA. The CDR3 spans 13 residues. CDR3 sequence (DNA): TGTGCCAGCAGCTTGTGGGGGTCGGAGACCCAGTACTTC. Amino acid sequence: CASSLWGSETQYF. Supplemented by reference TRBV7-3 and TRBJ2-5, the full variable domain reads GAGVSQTPSNKVTEKGKYVELRCDPISGHTALYWYRQSLGQGPEFLIYFQGTGAADDSGLPNDRFFAVRPEGSVSTLKIQRTERGDSAVYLCASSLWGSETQYFGPGTRLLVL.

This clone was counted between two and nine times. V usage is TRBV29-1 and J usage is TRBJ2-5; 9 nucleotides align to TRBD1. V was clipped by 8 bases and J by 5 bases; unmatched bases: 9. This CDR3 contains 13 residues. CDR1 SQVTM and CDR2 ANQGSEA come from the germline V gene. The CDR3 region has the DNA TGCAGCACATACAGGGGGCGCGGGGAGACCCAGTACTTC. Its protein product is CSTYRGRGETQYF.

This sequence joins TRBV30 and TRBJ1-5, with D perhaps TRBD1 (5 bases). V was shortened by 1 base and J by 3 bases, with 10 bases between the two germline ends. The CDR3 spans 14 residues. The germline CDR1 and CDR2 sequences are GTSNPN and SVGIG (reference sequence). Here the CDR3 DNA reads TGTGCCTGGAGTGGGGCAGGGCCCAATCAGCCCCAGCATTTT. Protein sequence: CAWSGAGPNQPQHF. Complete variable domain (other parts from reference TRBV30 and TRBJ1-5): SQTIHQWPATLVQPVGSPLSLECTVEGTSNPNLYWYRQAAGRGLQLLFYSVGIGQISSEVPQNLSASRPQDRQFILSSKKLLLSDSGFYLCAWSGAGPNQPQHFGDGTRLSIL.

CDR3 bases: TGTGCCAGCAGCCGGGACAGGAATCCTGGGAATGGCTACACCTTC. It codes for CASSRDRNPGNGYTF. V gene TRBV7-2 combines with J gene TRBJ1-2, with 8 bases fitting TRBD1. CDR1 and CDR2 (germline): SGHTA, FQGNSA. Trimming cost V 5 bases and J 6 bases; bases outside gene matches: 11. The CDR3 is made up of 15 amino acids.

The V call is TRBV19, the J call TRBJ1-3; D is unclear. Germline V gene lookup returns CDR1 LNHDA and CDR2 SQIVND (reference sequence). CDR3 length: 14 amino acids. The V and J ends lost 10 bases and 1 base respectively, with 14 bases between them. The CDR3 bases are TGTGCCACCTCGTTGGGTGTATCTGGAAACACCATATATTTT. This codes for CATSLGVSGNTIYF.

The V call is TRBV5-4, the J call TRBJ1-2, with D uncertain. The CDR3 has 13 residues. Germline CDR1 reads SGHNT; CDR2 reads YYREEE (reference sequence). Trimming cost V 0 bases and J 8 bases, with 11 bases left between them. The CDR3: CASSLEDPRGYTF. In DNA form, the CDR3 reads TGTGCCAGCAGCTTGGAGGACCCGCGGGGCTACACCTTC.

This clone came up a few times. The chain links TRBV4-1 to TRBJ1-6; 9 bases line up with TRBD1. This CDR3 has 15 residues. The V gene end was trimmed by 3 bases and the J gene end by 7 bases; junction bases not matched to a gene: 4. From germline, CDR1 is MGHRA and CDR2 YSYEKL. Here the CDR3 DNA reads TGCGCCAGCAGCCAGACCGGGACAGGGAATTCACCCCTCCACTTT. This translates into CASSQTGTGNSPLHF.

CDR3 residues: CASSLGTADYGYTF. The DNA of the CDR3 is TGTGCCAGCAGCTTAGGGACAGCAGACTATGGCTACACCTTC. The chain combines TRBV7-2 with TRBJ1-2; maybe TRBD1 (6 bases). V shed 1 base and J shed 3 bases, with 9 bases lying between them. The CDR3 is 14 amino acids. CDR1 and CDR2 from the germline V gene are SGHTA and FQGNSA.

This chain joins TRBV5-1 and TRBJ1-4, with TRBD1 matching 11 bases. V was pared by 4 bases and J by 8 bases, with 10 bases of the junction left unmatched. The CDR3 has 16 amino acids. The V gene's germline CDR1 is SGHRS and CDR2 YFSETQ. Written as DNA, the CDR3 is TGCGCCAGCAGCCCGGGGACAGGGGGGTCTTACGAAAAACTGTTTTTT. The encoded protein is CASSPGTGGSYEKLFF.

The rearrangement uses TRBV7-2 and TRBJ2-1; either TRBD1 or TRBD2 may fit D (5 bases each). The CDR3 spans 17 residues. The germline gives CDR1 SGHTA, CDR2 FQGNSA. Trimming took 1 base from V and 6 from J, leaving 19 bases between them. The CDR3 sequence: CASSLDWWQGDGNEQFF. For the CDR3, the DNA is TGTGCCAGCAGCTTAGATTGGTGGCAGGGAGATGGCAATGAGCAGTTCTTC. Full variable domain (outside the CDR3, taken from reference TRBV7-2 and TRBJ2-1): GAGVSQSPSNKVTEKGKDVELRCDPISGHTALYWYRQSLGQGLEFLIYFQGNSAPDKSGLPSDRFSAERTGGSVSTLTIQRTQQEDSAVYLCASSLDWWQGDGNEQFFGPGTRLTVL.

The chain joins TRBV15 to TRBJ1-5; the D is unclear. The V gene's germline CDR1 is LNHNV and CDR2 YYDKDF (reference sequence). This CDR3 is 14 amino acids long. Trimming shortened V by 4 bases and J by 5 bases, and 12 bases separated the two germline ends. The CDR3 DNA follows: TGTGCCACCAGCATTGGGTTAAGGGATCAGCCCCAGCATTTT. Its translation: CATSIGLRDQPQHF.

This clone was found a few times. The chain employs TRBV10-3 and TRBJ1-2; TRBD1 agrees at 7 bases. Per the germline V gene, CDR1 is ENHRY and CDR2 is SYGVKD. The CDR3 is made up of 13 amino acids. V was pared by 3 bases and J by 13 bases, with 11 bases of the junction left unmatched. CDR3 in DNA: TGTGCCATCAGTGAACAAGCCCCGACAGGGATCACCTTC. Translation: CAISEQAPTGITF.

This clone is medium-sized within its sample. V and J are TRBV27 and TRBJ2-3; D is ambiguous. V lost 2 bases, J lost 2 bases, and 5 bases lay in between. CDR3 size: 13 residues. Germline CDR1 reads MNHEY; CDR2 reads SMNVEV (reference sequence). CDR3 amino acids: CASSLRNTDTQYF. The CDR3 nucleotides are TGTGCCAGCAGTTTACGGAACACAGATACGCAGTATTTT.